Listed below are T cell receptor beta chains from one sample, sequenced in a study of beta chain features in type 1 diabetes. Libraries were prepared by immunoSEQ multiplex PCR; TCRdb keeps only in-frame clonotypes and omits some of them. Among 600,000 to 700,000 clones, roughly 13% were seen once, and the ten largest hold 0.02% to 0.025%. Sequenced material: naive CD4+ T cells from blood. The source is a man aged 18 to 29 with type 1 diabetes. The CDR3 runs from the conserved cysteine through the conserved F or W. The D gene is left open where the match is weak. Not every row has a clone size; where given, it reads once, few, many or a size class.

TRBV25-1,.,few,12,TRBJ1-2,CASSVSNYGYTF,TGTGCCAGCAGTGTCAGTAACTATGGCTACACCTTC
TRBV7-9,.,.,14,TRBJ1-1,CASSRDPRGTEAFF,TGTGCCAGCAGCAGGGACCCTCGGGGCACTGAAGCTTTCTTT
TRBV4-1,.,few,12,TRBJ1-2,CASSQINYGYTF,TGCGCCAGCAGCCAAATTAACTATGGCTACACCTTC
TRBV10-3,.,.,14,TRBJ2-7,CAISEVQDSYEQYF,TGTGCCATCAGTGAAGTACAGGACTCCTACGAGCAGTACTTC
TRBV29-1,TRBD1,few,14,TRBJ2-3,CSVERQGAGDTQYF,TGCAGCGTTGAGCGGCAGGGGGCGGGAGATACGCAGTATTTT
TRBV30,.,.,16,TRBJ1-3,CAWSDRALISGNTIYF,TGTGCCTGGAGTGACAGGGCCCTTATCTCTGGAAACACCATATATTTT
TRBV4-1,.,.,15,TRBJ2-7,CASSPTGQGAYEQYF,TGCGCCAGCAGCCCCACGGGGCAGGGAGCCTACGAGCAGTACTTC
TRBV7-9,.,few,13,TRBJ1-6,CASSLEDNSPLHF,TGTGCCAGCAGCTTAGAGGACAATTCACCCCTCCACTTT
TRBV27,TRBD1,.,15,TRBJ1-4,CASSRYRGPGEKLFF,TGTGCCAGCAGCCGCTACAGGGGGCCGGGTGAAAAACTGTTTTTT
TRBV10-2,.,.,14,TRBJ1-5,CASTLGGGGQPQHF,TGCGCCAGCACCCTTGGGGGAGGTGGTCAGCCCCAGCATTTT
TRBV7-2,.,.,16,TRBJ2-7,CASSLAWGPSSYEQYF,TGTGCCAGCAGCTTAGCTTGGGGACCGAGCTCCTACGAGCAGTACTTC
TRBV15,.,.,12,TRBJ2-7,CATSRDSYEQYF,TGTGCCACCAGCAGAGATTCCTACGAGCAGTACTTC
TRBV9,TRBD1,.,14,TRBJ1-5,CASSEGTGKQPQHF,TGTGCCAGCAGCGAAGGGACAGGGAAACAGCCCCAGCATTTT
TRBV2,.,few,13,TRBJ2-7,CASSGWDSYEQYF,TGTGCCAGCAGTGGATGGGACTCCTACGAGCAGTACTTC
TRBV6-1,TRBD2,few,17,TRBJ2-3,CASSESAGLAAADTQYF,TGTGCCAGCAGTGAATCGGCGGGACTAGCGGCAGCAGATACGCAGTATTTT
TRBV2,.,few,14,TRBJ1-5,CASSDQGGGQPQHF,TGTGCCAGCAGTGATCAGGGAGGAGGTCAGCCCCAGCATTTT
TRBV28,TRBD1,.,13,TRBJ1-2,CASRTQGAHGYTF,TGTGCCAGCAGGACACAGGGGGCCCATGGCTACACCTTC
TRBV6-6,TRBD2,.,13,TRBJ2-5,CASRTSGSETQYF,TGTGCCAGCAGGACTAGCGGGAGTGAGACCCAGTACTTC
TRBV6-5,.,.,13,TRBJ2-5,CASLRDIQETQYF,TGTGCCAGCCTTAGGGACATCCAAGAGACCCAGTACTTC
TRBV6-1,.,.,15,TRBJ1-5,CASSEFGSFNQPQHF,TGTGCCAGCAGTGAATTCGGCAGCTTCAATCAGCCCCAGCATTTT